This T cell receptor (beta chain) comes out of a study of T-cell memory formation after mild COVID-19. With constant-segment primers, 5'RACE yielded cDNA libraries of TCR alpha and TCR beta that carried sample barcodes and UMIs. TCRdb reprocessed the 5' RACE reads with MiXCR, giving one entry per CDR3 protein. The table has about 140,000 distinct CDR3 sequences, roughly a fifth seen once. The CDR3 sequence is 16 residues long. Per the germline V gene, CDR1 is SGHTA and CDR2 is FQGTGA. The ends were cut back, 0 bases at V and 0 bases at J, with 11 bases in the middle. Study outcomes and limitations: Within pre-infection memory, some responding clones were found, suggesting cross-reactive memory joined. Clones contracting over day 15 to 85 were CD4/CD8 balanced, with later expanders leaning CD4+. Researchers report contracting CD4+ clones mostly in CM and EM, with CD8+ clones in EMRA.

Points on this clonotype: Its specificity is unknown.

Sequenced sample: PBMCs or a T cell subset sorted from them (not recorded which). This clonotype originated in an adult woman who had mild COVID-19 (a few samples of this study predate the infection). Cell type and time point are not known. This chain joins TRBV7-3 and TRBJ2-5; D is possibly TRBD2 (6 bases). The CDR3 spells CASSLTGDLYQETQYF. The CDR3 nucleotides are TGTGCCAGCAGCTTAACTGGGGACTTGTACCAAGAGACCCAGTACTTC.